These T cell receptor beta chains were read from a single sample in a study of patients and donors after allogeneic stem cell transplantation. TCRdb reanalysed the RT-PCR reads using MiXCR and keeps one entry per CDR3 protein. The sample carries some 880,000 distinct CDR3 sequences, roughly 17% recorded once. The material sequenced was blood, either unsorted or a sorted T cell fraction (not recorded which). The receptors stem from a human donor who was either an allogeneic HSCT recipient or a stem cell or donor lymphocyte infusion donor (not recorded which). It is not recorded whose cells these are; they may come from a transplant donor. CDR3s include the opening cysteine and the closing phenylalanine or tryptophan. The D gene is left open where the match is weak. Size is stated for part of the rows, as once, few or many counts, or as a class when the clone is expanded.

CDR3 DNA	CDR3 protein	V gene	J gene	D gene	clone size
TGTGCCCAAGCGGACAGGGACTACGAGCAGTACTTC	CAQADRDYEQYF	TRBV2	TRBJ2-7	TRBD1	few
TGCAGTGCTCGTTACAGGGGTCCCTATGGCTACACCTTC	CSARYRGPYGYTF	TRBV20-1	TRBJ1-2	TRBD1	many
TGCAGTGCTAACCCTAGCGGGCTTGGAGAGCAGTACTTC	CSANPSGLGEQYF	TRBV20-1	TRBJ2-7	TRBD2	NA
TGTGCCAGCAGCACCAGGACTAGCGGAGAATCATACGAGCAGTACTTC	CASSTRTSGESYEQYF	TRBV12-3/TRBV12-4	TRBJ2-7	TRBD2	many
TGCGCCAGCACCCACGGGGTGGCAGACAATGAGCAGTTCTTC	CASTHGVADNEQFF	TRBV4-1	TRBJ2-1	NA	NA
TGTGCCATCAGTGGAGGGGCAGGGTCAAAAAACATTCAGTACTTC	CAISGGAGSKNIQYF	TRBV10-3	TRBJ2-4	NA	NA
TGCAGCGTTGCTAGTTTGAGTTACCTCGAAGACTATGGCTACACCTTC	CSVASLSYLEDYGYTF	TRBV29-1	TRBJ1-2	NA	NA
TGTGCCAGCAACCGGGACAGGGGAGTTGGCTACACCTTC	CASNRDRGVGYTF	TRBV12-3/TRBV12-4	TRBJ1-2	TRBD1	NA
TGTGCCAGCAGCGAACAGGGGGGTTTCGCTGAAGCTTTCTTT	CASSEQGGFAEAFF	TRBV13	TRBJ1-1	TRBD1	few
TGTGCCAGCAGCTTGCCTACCGGGACAGGATTCCAAGAGACCCAGTACTTC	CASSLPTGTGFQETQYF	TRBV5-8	TRBJ2-5	TRBD1	NA
TGCGCCAGCAGCCCCCCCGGGACAGTGACGAACACCGGGGAGCTGTTTTTT	CASSPPGTVTNTGELFF	TRBV5-1	TRBJ2-2	TRBD1	NA
TGTGCCACCAGCGATAGACAGGGGAATTCACCCCTCCACTTT	CATSDRQGNSPLHF	TRBV15	TRBJ1-6	TRBD1	NA
TGTGCCAGCAGTGGGGACAGGGGGAACTACTACGAGCAGTACTTC	CASSGDRGNYYEQYF	TRBV27	TRBJ2-7	TRBD1	NA
TGTGCCAGCATCATTCTGCCAACCACCAACAATGAGCAGTTCTTC	CASIILPTTNNEQFF	TRBV2	TRBJ2-1	NA	few
TGTGCCAGCTCTCCGGCGCCGAACACCGGGGAGCTGTTTTTT	CASSPAPNTGELFF	TRBV2	TRBJ2-2	NA	few
TGTGCCAGCAGTTACCACGACAGGGAGCCGTACTTC	CASSYHDREPYF	TRBV6-6	TRBJ2-7	TRBD1	NA
TGTGCCAGCAGACTAAGACAGGGATATAATTCACCCCTCCACTTT	CASRLRQGYNSPLHF	TRBV12-3/TRBV12-4	TRBJ1-6	TRBD1	NA
TGTGCCACCAGTGATCGGAGCGGGGCGGACACAGATACGCAGTATTTT	CATSDRSGADTDTQYF	TRBV24-1	TRBJ2-3	TRBD2	NA
TGCGCCAGCAGCTGGGCTCCGGGACAGCTAGTTAGCACAGATACGCAGTATTTT	CASSWAPGQLVSTDTQYF	TRBV5-1	TRBJ2-3	TRBD1	NA
TGTGCCAGCAGTTTAAGATCGTGGGGATCAGGCGGGGAGCTGTTTTTT	CASSLRSWGSGGELFF	TRBV12-3/TRBV12-4	TRBJ2-2	NA	few
TGTGCCAGCAGCGATGACGGTCCCTACGAGCAGTACTTC	CASSDDGPYEQYF	TRBV9	TRBJ2-7	NA	NA
TGTGCCAGCACCCCTTTACTAGACGGCAGCTACGAGCAGTACTTC	CASTPLLDGSYEQYF	TRBV28	TRBJ2-7	NA	few
TGTGCCAGCAGCCTTGGACAGGGTCCCTCCCTGGCTTTC	CASSLGQGPSLAF	TRBV3-1	TRBJ2-6	TRBD1	NA
TGTGCCAGCAGTTCGGCGATGCGGGGGGGCGCGGTGAAGACCCAGTACTTC	CASSSAMRGGAVKTQYF	TRBV12-3/TRBV12-4	TRBJ2-5	TRBD2	NA
TGTGCCTGGAGGGGACTAGCGGTTACCGGGGAGCTGTTTTTT	CAWRGLAVTGELFF	TRBV30	TRBJ2-2	TRBD2	NA
TGTGCCAGCAGTGCCCCCCCAGGGCTCGAGCAGTACTTC	CASSAPPGLEQYF	TRBV12-3/TRBV12-4	TRBJ2-7	NA	NA
TGTGCCAGCAGCTCTACTGGACAGGGCTACACTGAAGCTTTCTTT	CASSSTGQGYTEAFF	TRBV12-3/TRBV12-4	TRBJ1-1	TRBD1	many
TGCAGCGTTGAAAAGGGGGCCGGGGAGCTGTTTTTT	CSVEKGAGELFF	TRBV29-1	TRBJ2-2	NA	NA
TGTGCCAGCAGTTCGAGCGGGGCCAGACGCAATGAGCAGTTCTTC	CASSSSGARRNEQFF	TRBV2	TRBJ2-1	TRBD2	NA
TGTGCCAGCAGCCTACAACCAGGGGGCGGAGTAGATGGCTACACCTTC	CASSLQPGGGVDGYTF	TRBV7-3	TRBJ1-2	TRBD1	NA
TGCAGTGCCGTCACAGGGTGGCGGTCTGCCTACGAGCAGTACTTC	CSAVTGWRSAYEQYF	TRBV20-1	TRBJ2-7	NA	NA
TGTGCCAGCAGCCAAGGGGGACACCATGGGTCTGGCTACACCTTC	CASSQGGHHGSGYTF	TRBV3-1	TRBJ1-2	NA	NA
TGTGCCAGCAGCTTATCCAGGATGGGACAGGGGGCAGCTTTCTTT	CASSLSRMGQGAAFF	TRBV7-6	TRBJ1-1	TRBD1	NA
TGTGCCAGCAGCTCCACGAACGGTAATGAGCAGTTCTTC	CASSSTNGNEQFF	TRBV7-9	TRBJ2-1	NA	NA
TGCGCCAGCAGCCTCTACTTAGGAGATACGCAGTATTTT	CASSLYLGDTQYF	TRBV4-1	TRBJ2-3	NA	NA
TGCAGCGTTGGGCCCCAGGGGAGGCCCGAAGAGACCCAGTACTTC	CSVGPQGRPEETQYF	TRBV29-1	TRBJ2-5	NA	few
TGTGCTAGTGGTTTGGACCAGAAAGGGGCCGGGGAGCTGTTTTTT	CASGLDQKGAGELFF	TRBV12-5	TRBJ2-2	NA	NA
TGCAGCGTTGGCCTAGCGGGGGTCTCCTACAATGAGCAGTTCTTC	CSVGLAGVSYNEQFF	TRBV29-1	TRBJ2-1	TRBD2	NA
TGTGCCAGCAGTTCCTGGACTAGCGGCTACACAGATACGCAGTATTTT	CASSSWTSGYTDTQYF	TRBV6-2/TRBV6-3	TRBJ2-3	TRBD2	few
TGTGCCAGCAGAAGCCCCACTAGGCGGGCCGCTTTCGGTGAGCAGTTCTTC	CASRSPTRRAAFGEQFF	TRBV6-1	TRBJ2-1	NA	NA
TGCAGTGCTAGGTCAGACAGACTCACAGATACGCAGTATTTT	CSARSDRLTDTQYF	TRBV20-1	TRBJ2-3	NA	few
TGTGCCAGCAGCTTTGACCAGCGCCTATACAATGAGCAGTTCTTC	CASSFDQRLYNEQFF	TRBV7-6	TRBJ2-1	NA	NA
TGTGCCAGCAGTTACGCACTAGCGGGGGGGTCAGATACGCAGTATTTT	CASSYALAGGSDTQYF	TRBV6-5	TRBJ2-3	TRBD2	few
TGTGCCTGGAGTAGTAAGCGCTACAATGAGCAGTTCTTC	CAWSSKRYNEQFF	TRBV30	TRBJ2-1	NA	NA
TGTGCCAGCAGTTCGCCGAGACCGGGAGAAAAACTGTTTTTT	CASSSPRPGEKLFF	TRBV12-3/TRBV12-4	TRBJ1-4	NA	many
TGTGCCAGCCTTAAAGCAAGTGGAACCTACGAGCAGTACTTC	CASLKASGTYEQYF	TRBV6-1	TRBJ2-7	NA	few
TGCGCCAGCAGCTTGGGGGATAACTACGAGCAGTACTTC	CASSLGDNYEQYF	TRBV5-1	TRBJ2-7	NA	many
TGTGCCAGCAGTTTAAAGGGGGCTGGGTCACCCCTCCACTTT	CASSLKGAGSPLHF	TRBV12-3/TRBV12-4	TRBJ1-6	TRBD1	NA
TGTGCCAGCAGCTTGCAGGCCGGGACAGGCAATCAGCCCCAGCATTTT	CASSLQAGTGNQPQHF	TRBV11-2	TRBJ1-5	TRBD1	once
TGTGCCAGCAGCTTACCGACACCGGGGAGAGATACGCAGTATTTT	CASSLPTPGRDTQYF	TRBV5-4	TRBJ2-3	NA	once
TGTGCCAGCAGCCAAGATCAGGGCAGGGGGAATGAGCAGTTCTTC	CASSQDQGRGNEQFF	TRBV3-1	TRBJ2-1	TRBD1	few
TGCGCCAGCAGCTTGGGAGTAGCGGGACTCTCCTACAATGAGCAGTTCTTC	CASSLGVAGLSYNEQFF	TRBV5-1	TRBJ2-1	TRBD2	NA
TGTGCCAGCAGCTACGACAGGGTGTCCACAGATACGCAGTATTTT	CASSYDRVSTDTQYF	TRBV7-8	TRBJ2-3	TRBD1	few
TGTGCTAGCAGCCCCTCTCCAGGAGATACGCAGTATTTT	CASSPSPGDTQYF	TRBV7-7	TRBJ2-3	NA	few
TGCGCCAGCAGCCAAGGTCTGGGAACGGGCTATGGCTACACCTTC	CASSQGLGTGYGYTF	TRBV4-1	TRBJ1-2	NA	NA
TGTGCCAGCAGCTCCACTAGCGGGATGAGGGATGAGCAGTTCTTC	CASSSTSGMRDEQFF	TRBV7-9	TRBJ2-1	TRBD2	few
TGTGCCAGCAGCCCGAGCGGGAGGGGAGGAGATACGCAGTATTTT	CASSPSGRGGDTQYF	TRBV11-2	TRBJ2-3	TRBD2	NA
TGTGCCAGCAGCTCCAGGGGGCGAGTCTACGAGCAGTACTTC	CASSSRGRVYEQYF	TRBV7-2	TRBJ2-7	TRBD1	NA
TGTGCCAGTAGTTCTGGCAGGGGAAGCACAGATACGCAGTATTTT	CASSSGRGSTDTQYF	TRBV19	TRBJ2-3	NA	NA